This TCR beta chain comes out of a study of blood T cells in healthy people across ages. Together with a sample-barcoded 5' primer, a J-beta primer mix was included in a second PCR lasting about 6 to 12 cycles. TCRdb re-analysed the 5' RACE reads in MiXCR, keeping a single row per CDR3 protein. The sample carries about 1,500,000 distinct CDR3 sequences, approximately 40% recorded once. CDR1 and CDR2 from the germline V gene are SGHRS and YFSETQ. V lost 0 bases and J 3 bases, leaving 13 bases between the germline ends. CDR3 length: 15 residues. The sample holds a few counts of this clonotype. Sequenced: blood. V usage is TRBV5-1 and J usage is TRBJ2-7; D might be TRBD1 or TRBD2, each matching 5 bases. This sequence was found in a woman aged 18-29 years in good health. Written as DNA, the CDR3 is TGCGCCAGCAGCTTGGCAGGGAGCGTAGGCTACGAGCAGTACTTC. This codes for CASSLAGSVGYEQYF.